The rows below give T cell receptor beta chains drawn from one sample of a study of Ad26.COV2.S vaccination and SARS-CoV-2 variants. Generated by immunoSEQ multiplex PCR, the TCRdb table keeps only in-frame clones and is missing some. The sample shows around 270,000 clones, around nine tenths of them seen only once. This specimen was peripheral blood, taken in a trial of Ad26.COV2.S vaccine versus placebo. These receptors were collected from a person between 18 and 59 years old who received the Ad26.COV2.S COVID-19 vaccine or a placebo. CDR3s include the opening cysteine and the closing phenylalanine or tryptophan. A D gene is named only where the DNA matches it firmly. For some rows the clone size is stated as once, few or many, or as a class when expanded; others skip it.

size: .; J: TRBJ1-1; D: .; V: TRBV13; DNA: TGTGCCAGCAGCGCGTACGGCACTGAAGCTTTCTTT; CDR3: CASSAYGTEAFF
size: .; J: TRBJ2-1; D: TRBD2; V: TRBV7-3; DNA: TGTGCCAGCAGCTTAAGTAAAAGGACCACTAGCGGGAGGGGTCGGAATGAGCAGTTCTTC; CDR3: CASSLSKRTTSGRGRNEQFF
size: .; J: TRBJ1-4; D: .; V: TRBV5-1; DNA: TGCGCCAGCAGCTTAATTTCAGGGCGGATTAATGAAAAACTGTTTTTT; CDR3: CASSLISGRINEKLFF
size: .; J: TRBJ2-7; D: TRBD2; V: TRBV4-2; DNA: TGTGCCAGCAGCCAAACCTTTAGCGGGGGGCCTCGGATCGAGCAGTACTTC; CDR3: CASSQTFSGGPRIEQYF
size: once; J: TRBJ1-1; D: .; V: TRBV27; DNA: TGTGCCAGCAGTTTCGAGGGGTTGAACACTGAAGCTTTCTTT; CDR3: CASSFEGLNTEAFF
size: .; J: TRBJ1-1; D: TRBD1; V: TRBV7-9; DNA: TGTGCCAGCAGCTCCCAGGGACAGAACAGAATTCAAGCTTTCTTT; CDR3: CASSSQGQNRIQAFF
size: .; J: TRBJ2-7; D: TRBD1; V: TRBV3-1/TRBV3-2; DNA: TGTGCCAGCAGCCAATCTCGGACAGGGACCTACGAGCAGTACTTC; CDR3: CASSQSRTGTYEQYF
size: .; J: TRBJ2-7; D: TRBD2; V: TRBV4-2; DNA: TGTGCCAGCAGCCAAGGAGTTGGGGGGGGAGTGAACTACGAGCAGTACTTC; CDR3: CASSQGVGGGVNYEQYF
size: .; J: TRBJ2-7; D: TRBD2; V: TRBV3-1/TRBV3-2; DNA: TGTGCCAGCAGCCCTTTTCTATGGGACTACTCCGTCTCCTACGAGCAGTACTTC; CDR3: CASSPFLWDYSVSYEQYF
size: once; J: TRBJ1-3; D: TRBD1; V: TRBV9; DNA: TGTGCCAGCAGCGAGGGACAGGGCAGGTCCCTGGGAGGAAACACCATATATTTT; CDR3: CASSEGQGRSLGGNTIYF
size: .; J: TRBJ1-2; D: .; V: TRBV3-1/TRBV3-2; DNA: TGTGCCAGCAGCCAAGCTGTAAGGGATGGCTACACCTTC; CDR3: CASSQAVRDGYTF
size: .; J: TRBJ1-6; D: TRBD1; V: TRBV29-1; DNA: TGCAGCGTTGCAAGGACAGGGGCGTTTAATTCACCCCTCCACTTT; CDR3: CSVARTGAFNSPLHF
size: .; J: TRBJ2-2; D: .; V: TRBV5-1; DNA: TGCGCCAGCAGCTCCGACGGTGTGCTCGGGGAGCTGTTTTTT; CDR3: CASSSDGVLGELFF
size: .; J: TRBJ2-3; D: .; V: TRBV21-1; DNA: TGTGCTAGCAGCAAAGCCATAAAGCGAGATACGCAGTATTTT; CDR3: CASSKAIKRDTQYF
size: .; J: TRBJ2-1; D: .; V: TRBV7-8; DNA: TGTGCCAGCAGCTTAGCAGCGGACTCCTACAATGAGCAGTTCTTC; CDR3: CASSLAADSYNEQFF
size: few; J: TRBJ2-2; D: .; V: TRBV19; DNA: TGTGCCAGTAGTAAGGGGTCTAACACCGGGGAGCTGTTTTTT; CDR3: CASSKGSNTGELFF
size: .; J: TRBJ2-1; D: .; V: TRBV29-1; DNA: TGCAGCGTTGAATCTAGGGGGGTCTACAATGAGCAGTTCTTC; CDR3: CSVESRGVYNEQFF